These T cell receptor beta chains were read from a single sample in a study of T cell responses to AZD1222 COVID-19 vaccine. The repertoire was sequenced with immunoSEQ multiplex PCR; TCRdb's copy has only in-frame clones and lacks some. The table records about 75,000 clones, 87% of them present only once. The sample in question was peripheral blood, obtained 28 days after the second AZD1222 dose. The source is an adult who received the AZD1222 COVID-19 vaccine. The CDR3 runs from the conserved cysteine through the conserved F or W. A D gene is named only where the DNA matches it firmly. The size entry is marked missing in some rows and otherwise reads once, few, many or a size class.

V gene	J gene	clone size	D gene	CDR3 DNA	CDR3 protein
TRBV18	TRBJ2-2	once	-	TGTGCCAGCTCACCCGAGACAGGAATCACCGGGGAGCTGTTTTTT	CASSPETGITGELFF
TRBV19	TRBJ2-7	-	-	TGTGCCAGTAGCCATCCCAGCGTCCTAGGGGGTGAGCAGTACTTC	CASSHPSVLGGEQYF
TRBV15	TRBJ2-3	-	-	TGTGCCACCAGCAGAGGCAGGTCTGGAGATACGCAGTATTTT	CATSRGRSGDTQYF
TRBV5-4	TRBJ1-2	-	-	TGTGCCAGCAGCTTGGGGGCGGTCCGGGATGACTATGGCTACGCCTTC	CASSLGAVRDDYGYAF
TRBV9	TRBJ1-6	few	-	TGTGCCAGCAGCGTAGGGCACCCCGAGGAAGGGCCCCTCCACTTT	CASSVGHPEEGPLHF
TRBV7-8	TRBJ2-1	-	TRBD2	TGTGCCAGCAGCTCTCTAGCGGGGGCCAACAATGAGCAGTTCTTC	CASSSLAGANNEQFF
TRBV30	TRBJ1-1	-	-	TGTGCCTGTAGTCCCGGGACGGGGAACACTGAAGCTTTCTTT	CACSPGTGNTEAFF
TRBV29-1	TRBJ1-6	-	-	TGCAGCGTTATGACAGCCTATAATTCACCCCTCCACTTT	CSVMTAYNSPLHF
TRBV13	TRBJ1-2	-	-	TGTGCCAGCAGCCTGGGACATCTTTATGGCTACACCTTC	CASSLGHLYGYTF
TRBV9	TRBJ2-7	-	-	TGTGCCAGCAGCCTGGGGGCTGAACCCTTCGAGCAGTACTTC	CASSLGAEPFEQYF
TRBV5-1	TRBJ1-2	-	-	TGCGCCAGCAGCTTGGAGACAGCGAACTATGGCTACACCTTC	CASSLETANYGYTF
TRBV5-4	TRBJ2-1	-	-	TGTGCCAGCAGCTTGGAAGGCCACTCCCCAATCAATGAGCAGTTCTTC	CASSLEGHSPINEQFF
TRBV5-1	TRBJ1-1	-	TRBD1	TGCGCCAGCAGCTGGGGACAGGGGGTGAACACTGAAGCTTTCTTT	CASSWGQGVNTEAFF
TRBV7-8	TRBJ1-2	many	-	TGTGCCAGCAGTTCCCAAACATCATTGGTAGCCTATGGCTACACCTTC	CASSSQTSLVAYGYTF
TRBV6-2/TRBV6-3	TRBJ1-2	-	TRBD1	TGTGCCAGCAGTTACTTACAGGGGGCTAACTATGGCTACACCTTC	CASSYLQGANYGYTF
TRBV7-9	TRBJ2-1	-	TRBD2	TGTGCCAGCAGCATTGGCGGGGGGACCAATGAGCAGTTCTTC	CASSIGGGTNEQFF
TRBV6-2/TRBV6-3	TRBJ2-7	-	-	TGTGCCAGCAGTTTCGGACGGACCTACGAGCAGTACTTC	CASSFGRTYEQYF
TRBV7-2	TRBJ1-6	-	-	TGTGCCAGCAGCTTATCCGGGACACTAAATAATTCACCCCTCCACTTT	CASSLSGTLNNSPLHF
TRBV7-9	TRBJ1-2	-	-	TGTGCCAGCAGCTTAGCTTTCCGGGGCGCAAACTATGGCTACACCTTC	CASSLAFRGANYGYTF
TRBV30	TRBJ2-7	-	TRBD2	TGTGCCTGGAGTGTAAACCAAGCGGGGGAGCAGTACTTC	CAWSVNQAGEQYF
TRBV6-5	TRBJ1-2	once	TRBD1	TGTGCCAGCAGATATCGACAGGGGGGCTACACCTTC	CASRYRQGGYTF
TRBV6-2/TRBV6-3	TRBJ1-2	medium-sized	-	TGTGCCAGCAGCCCTCGGGAGGAGTATGGCTACACCTTC	CASSPREEYGYTF
TRBV7-9	TRBJ2-7	once	-	TGTGCCAGCAGCCCCGAGGGTCAGACCTACGAGCAGTACTTC	CASSPEGQTYEQYF
TRBV30	TRBJ1-2	-	-	TGTGCCTGGAGTGTAATAGGAGGGGACTATGGCTACACCTTC	CAWSVIGGDYGYTF
TRBV4-1	TRBJ1-2	-	-	TGCGCCAGCAGCCACGCTACAGGGAACTATGGCTACACCTTC	CASSHATGNYGYTF
TRBV7-9	TRBJ1-2	-	TRBD1	TGTGCCAGCAGCCCGGGACAGGGGCCGGGCTATGGCTACACCTTC	CASSPGQGPGYGYTF
TRBV19	TRBJ1-2	-	TRBD1	TGTGCCAGTATAGGGACAGGGAATGGCTACACCTTC	CASIGTGNGYTF
TRBV30	TRBJ2-3	few	-	TGTGCCTTTACAGAGGACCTCACAGATACGCAGTATTTT	CAFTEDLTDTQYF
TRBV5-6	TRBJ1-2	-	-	TGTGCCAGCAGCTCCCCAGGGATCCATGGCTACACCTTC	CASSSPGIHGYTF
TRBV29-1	TRBJ2-5	-	-	TGCAGCGTTGTGGTTTGGTCCCAAGAGACCCAGTACTTC	CSVVVWSQETQYF
TRBV5-4	TRBJ2-5	-	TRBD1	TGTGCCAGCACCCAAACTTCGGGACAGGGGGGTGGGACCCAGTACTTC	CASTQTSGQGGGTQYF
TRBV27	TRBJ2-7	-	-	TGTGCCAGCTCTACAAAGGGGGGCTACGAGCAGTACTTC	CASSTKGGYEQYF
TRBV7-2	TRBJ1-2	-	-	TGTGCCAGCAGCTTAGCGGGTCACGGGAACTATGGCTACACCTTC	CASSLAGHGNYGYTF
TRBV14	TRBJ2-7	once	TRBD1	TGTGCCAGCAGCCAAGCCTCAGGGGGCGGGAACGAGCAGTACTTC	CASSQASGGGNEQYF
TRBV7-9	TRBJ1-1	-	TRBD1	TGTGCCAGCAGCCCTCCCAGGGGGCAGGGGAGGACTGAAGCTTTCTTT	CASSPPRGQGRTEAFF
TRBV28	TRBJ1-1	-	-	TGTGCCAGCAGTTTAGGGGGGGTTACTGAAGCTTTCTTT	CASSLGGVTEAFF
TRBV6-1	TRBJ2-7	-	TRBD1	TGTGCCAGCAGTGAGGGGACAGGGGGCTACGAGCAGTACTTC	CASSEGTGGYEQYF
TRBV19	TRBJ2-3	-	-	TGTGCCAGTAGTACCGTGAGCACAGATACGCAGTATTTT	CASSTVSTDTQYF
TRBV28	TRBJ1-2	once	-	TGTGCCAGCAGTTTAACGGCTTATGGCTACACCTTC	CASSLTAYGYTF
TRBV6-5	TRBJ1-4	-	TRBD1	TGTGCCACCCTGACAGGGAACAATGAAAAACTGTTTTTT	CATLTGNNEKLFF